This TCR beta chain was profiled in a study of cytomegalovirus exposure and HLA in healthy donors. Whole-study findings and limits: Rarity held for most TCR sequences, but there were some public TCRs that occurred in many donors. Sequencing artifact likely explains a cluster of highly shared sequence variants.

On this clone: Its cognate antigen is unknown.

It was with 60 Vbeta and 13 Jbeta primers that the PCR ran. Generated by immunoSEQ multiplex PCR, the TCRdb table keeps only in-frame clones and is missing some. The repertoire table contains 200,000 or so clones. The TCR was taken from a boy between 5 and 17 years old in good health and CMV-seronegative. Sequenced material: PBMCs.

The CDR3 sequence: CASSPAGWRGNTEAFF. The CDR3 nucleotides read TGTGCCAGCTCACCAGCAGGGTGGCGCGGGAACACTGAAGCTTTCTTT. V and J are TRBV18 and TRBJ1-1; a possible D gene is TRBD1 (5 bases). The CDR3 sequence is 16 residues long. Germline V gene lookup returns CDR1 KGHSH and CDR2 LQKENI. V was cut by 2 bases and J by 1 base, with 14 bases left in between. Full variable domain (missing parts from reference TRBV18 and TRBJ1-1): NAGVMQNPRHLVRRRGQEARLRCSPMKGHSHVYWYRQLPEEGLKFMVYLQKENIIDESGMPKERFSAEFPKEGPSILRIQQVVRGDSAAYFCASSPAGWRGNTEAFFGQGTRLTVV.